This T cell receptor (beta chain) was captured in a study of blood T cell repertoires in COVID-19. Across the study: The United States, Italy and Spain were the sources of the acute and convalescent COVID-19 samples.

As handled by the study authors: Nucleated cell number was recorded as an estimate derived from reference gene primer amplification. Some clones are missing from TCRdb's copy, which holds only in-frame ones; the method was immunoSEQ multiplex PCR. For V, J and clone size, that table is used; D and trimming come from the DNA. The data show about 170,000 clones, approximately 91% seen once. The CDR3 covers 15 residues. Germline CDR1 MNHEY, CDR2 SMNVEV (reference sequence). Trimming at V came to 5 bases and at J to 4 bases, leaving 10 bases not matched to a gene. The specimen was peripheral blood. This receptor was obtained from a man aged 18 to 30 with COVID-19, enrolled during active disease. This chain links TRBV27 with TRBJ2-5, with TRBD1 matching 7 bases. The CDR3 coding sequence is TGTGCCAGCAGTCCGACAGGGCCCGACCCAGAGACCCAGTACTTC. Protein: CASSPTGPDPETQYF.